The rows below give T cell receptor beta chains drawn from one sample of a study of T-cell reconstitution after alpha-beta-depleted transplantation in children. MiXCR, run by TCRdb on the PCR reads, gives a single entry per CDR3 protein. Of around 600,000 distinct CDR3 sequences in the sample, more than 9% are singletons; the top ten hold less than 4.5%. Sequenced material: PBMCs from the stem cell graft donor, taken from the stem cell graft. These TCRs come from a human donor who donated a stem cell graft to a child with acute myeloid leukemia. CDR3s include the opening cysteine and the closing phenylalanine or tryptophan. D genes are given only for firm matches. Some rows mark clone size as missing; the rest say once, few, many or name a class of expanded clone.

J gene | clone size | V gene | D gene | CDR3 protein | CDR3 DNA
TRBJ1-2 | many | TRBV29-1 | NA | CSVDQTGTKGAYTF | TGCAGCGTGGATCAGACCGGGACAAAAGGGGCCTACACCTTC
TRBJ2-3 | few | TRBV20-1 | TRBD2 | CSALPPRLADTDTQYF | TGCAGTGCCCTTCCGCCGAGACTAGCGGACACAGATACGCAGTATTTT
TRBJ2-7 | NA | TRBV29-1 | NA | CSGMWWTAAVGEQYF | TGCAGCGGGATGTGGTGGACAGCTGCTGTGGGCGAGCAGTACTTC
TRBJ2-2 | NA | TRBV3-1 | NA | CAFSPRIPRAINTGELFF | TGTGCCTTCAGTCCGCGGATCCCTAGGGCGATAAACACCGGGGAGCTGTTTTTT
TRBJ2-1 | NA | TRBV6-1 | NA | CASKTDRDSYNEQFF | TGTGCCAGCAAGACGGACCGGGACTCCTACAATGAGCAGTTCTTC
TRBJ2-1 | many | TRBV6-2/TRBV6-3 | TRBD2 | CASSPRLAGVPWDEQFF | TGTGCCAGCAGTCCTCGACTAGCGGGAGTCCCGTGGGATGAGCAGTTCTTC
TRBJ2-5 | few | TRBV5-1 | NA | CASSFGQPRETQYF | TGCGCCAGCAGCTTTGGCCAACCGCGAGAGACCCAGTACTTC
TRBJ1-1 | NA | TRBV7-9 | NA | CASSQALEAFF | TGTGCCAGCAGCCAAGCCTTGGAAGCTTTCTTT
TRBJ1-1 | few | TRBV7-6 | NA | CASSYNDGGEAFF | TGTGCCAGCAGTTACAACGACGGGGGGGAAGCTTTCTTT
TRBJ2-5 | many | TRBV18 | NA | CASSPGPGETQYF | TGTGCCAGCTCACCAGGGCCAGGAGAGACCCAGTACTTC
TRBJ2-3 | many | TRBV25-1 | NA | CASSESIGRGRTDTQYF | TGTGCCAGCAGTGAATCCATCGGGAGAGGACGCACAGATACGCAGTATTTT
TRBJ2-3 | NA | TRBV20-1 | NA | CSAGVADVMDTQYF | TGCAGTGCCGGGGTAGCGGACGTGATGGATACGCAGTATTTT
TRBJ1-4 | few | TRBV7-9 | NA | CASSLPQGTNEKLFF | TGTGCCAGCAGCTTGCCTCAGGGTACTAATGAAAAACTGTTTTTT
TRBJ1-3 | NA | TRBV9 | TRBD1 | CASSPTGGTSSGNTIYF | TGTGCCAGCAGCCCGACAGGGGGCACCTCATCTGGAAACACCATATATTTT
TRBJ2-7 | NA | TRBV5-5 | NA | CASSLNVIYEQYF | TGTGCCAGCAGCTTGAACGTTATCTACGAGCAGTACTTC
TRBJ2-7 | few | TRBV29-1 | NA | CSVEDITGRYF | TGCAGCGTTGAAGATATAACAGGAAGGTACTTC
TRBJ1-1 | NA | TRBV7-6 | NA | CASSLDARTEAFF | TGTGCCAGCAGCTTAGATGCCAGAACTGAAGCTTTCTTT
TRBJ1-2 | few | TRBV30 | TRBD1 | CAWRDRAHDGYTF | TGTGCCTGGAGGGACAGGGCTCATGATGGCTACACCTTC
TRBJ2-2 | NA | TRBV5-1 | NA | CASSLFNWGANTGELFF | TGCGCCAGCAGCTTGTTCAATTGGGGCGCGAACACCGGGGAGCTGTTTTTT
TRBJ2-3 | many | TRBV6-2/TRBV6-3 | NA | CASSTGVTQYF | TGTGCCAGCAGTACGGGGGTAACGCAGTATTTT
TRBJ2-1 | NA | TRBV9 | NA | CASSNREYNEQFF | TGTGCCAGCAGCAATAGGGAGTACAATGAGCAGTTCTTC
TRBJ2-3 | few | TRBV6-2/TRBV6-3 | NA | CASNPAAGVLGTDTQYF | TGTGCCAGCAACCCAGCCGCGGGCGTGCTTGGCACAGATACGCAGTATTTT
TRBJ2-1 | many | TRBV2 | NA | CASGLRNEQFF | TGTGCCAGCGGGCTGAGGAATGAGCAGTTCTTC
TRBJ1-5 | NA | TRBV30 | NA | CAWSRGQDQPQHF | TGTGCCTGGAGCAGGGGTCAGGATCAGCCCCAGCATTTT
TRBJ1-2 | few | TRBV29-1 | NA | CSVSLQAAGGYTF | TGCAGCGTTTCCCTCCAGGCCGCGGGTGGCTACACCTTC
TRBJ2-3 | NA | TRBV11-2 | NA | CASSFVIGISTDTQYF | TGTGCCAGCAGCTTCGTTATTGGGATCTCTACAGATACGCAGTATTTT
TRBJ2-5 | many | TRBV9 | NA | CASSVALGDRETQYF | TGTGCCAGCAGCGTAGCTCTGGGGGACCGGGAGACCCAGTACTTC
TRBJ1-1 | NA | TRBV20-1 | NA | CSARDRRGGRGNTEAFF | TGCAGTGCTAGAGATCGCAGGGGCGGGAGGGGAAACACTGAAGCTTTCTTT
TRBJ2-1 | NA | TRBV7-9 | NA | CASSVGTAYNEQFF | TGTGCCAGCAGCGTCGGGACGGCCTACAATGAGCAGTTCTTC
TRBJ2-1 | many | TRBV20-1 | NA | CSARGSSSYEQFF | TGCAGTGCTAGAGGGTCTAGCAGCTATGAGCAGTTCTTC
TRBJ1-4 | NA | TRBV28 | NA | CASSSPGRLRNEKLFF | TGTGCCAGCAGTTCCCCCGGACGGCTACGTAATGAAAAACTGTTTTTT
TRBJ2-2 | NA | TRBV5-1 | TRBD1 | CASSPWTGGYTGELFF | TGCGCCAGCAGCCCCTGGACAGGGGGCTATACCGGGGAGCTGTTTTTT
TRBJ1-6 | NA | TRBV20-1 | NA | CSAGQGYSSYNSPLHF | TGCAGTGCAGGCCAGGGATATAGCTCCTATAATTCACCCCTCCACTTT
TRBJ2-7 | NA | TRBV25-1 | NA | CASSALGGTYEQYF | TGTGCCAGCAGTGCCCTGGGGGGCACCTACGAGCAGTACTTC
TRBJ2-3 | NA | TRBV5-1 | NA | CASSLGGDLFTDTQYF | TGCGCCAGCAGCTTGGGAGGCGACTTGTTCACAGATACGCAGTATTTT
TRBJ1-6 | many | TRBV12-3/TRBV12-4 | TRBD1 | CASNPTGELNSPLHF | TGTGCCAGCAACCCTACAGGGGAACTTAATTCACCCCTCCACTTT
TRBJ2-7 | NA | TRBV5-1 | NA | CASSFLPSSSYEQYF | TGCGCCAGCAGCTTCCTGCCCTCGAGCTCCTACGAGCAGTACTTC
TRBJ1-1 | NA | TRBV20-1 | NA | CSARPGGVEAFF | TGCAGCGCTAGGCCCGGGGGTGTTGAAGCTTTCTTT
TRBJ2-7 | few | TRBV27 | TRBD1 | CASSPPRTGTYEQYF | TGTGCCAGCAGTCCCCCTCGGACAGGCACCTACGAGCAGTACTTC
TRBJ2-3 | NA | TRBV4-3 | TRBD2 | CASSQDRMVAGVKSTDTQYF | TGCGCCAGCAGCCAAGATCGGATGGTAGCGGGAGTAAAGAGCACAGATACGCAGTATTTT
TRBJ2-1 | many | TRBV20-1 | TRBD2 | CSSLLGLAAYNEQFF | TGCAGTTCTCTGCTGGGACTAGCAGCTTACAATGAGCAGTTCTTC
TRBJ2-7 | many | TRBV7-8 | TRBD2 | CASSSSKTSGISHEQYF | TGTGCCAGCAGCTCATCAAAGACTAGCGGAATATCTCACGAGCAGTACTTC
TRBJ1-5 | NA | TRBV14 | NA | CASSQVSRTDSNQPQHF | TGTGCCAGCAGCCAAGTTTCCCGGACGGATAGCAATCAGCCCCAGCATTTT
TRBJ2-3 | few | TRBV6-6 | NA | CASRPLSTDTQYF | TGTGCCAGCAGGCCCCTAAGCACAGATACGCAGTATTTT
TRBJ1-5 | NA | TRBV20-1 | NA | CSANGGAHSNQPQHF | TGCAGTGCTAATGGGGGGGCTCATAGCAATCAGCCCCAGCATTTT